The 10 T cell receptor beta chains below were found in one sample sequenced in a study of cytomegalovirus exposure and HLA in healthy donors. Use of 60 Vbeta and 13 Jbeta primers characterized the PCR. The data were produced by immunoSEQ multiplex PCR, yet TCRdb's version contains in-frame clones alone and is incomplete. The sample lists about 120,000 clones, 60% to 85% occurring once. Material: PBMCs. The receptor source for this set is a woman aged 40 to 50 in good health and CMV-seropositive.

This clone occurred a few times. Here the CDR3 reads CASRQGLAYEQYF. In DNA, the CDR3 is TGTGCCAGCCGGCAGGGGCTGGCGTACGAGCAGTACTTC. The chain employs TRBV6-5 and TRBJ2-7, with TRBD1 as a possible D gene (6 bases). V dropped 8 bases and J dropped 4 bases, with 15 bases sitting between them. This CDR3 spans 13 amino acids. CDR1 and CDR2 from the germline V gene are MNHEY and SVGAGI.

V gene TRBV28 combines with J gene TRBJ1-4; D gene ambiguous. Germline V gives CDR1 MDHEN, CDR2 SYDVKM. V was cut by 5 bases and J by 0 bases, with 13 bases left in between. This CDR3 is built from 16 residues. In DNA, the CDR3 is TGTGCCAGCAGTCCACCCCTACCTGCAACTAATGAAAAACTGTTTTTT. It yields the protein CASSPPLPATNEKLFF.

The chain combines TRBV5-1 with TRBJ1-6; no clear D gene. The CDR3 contains 13 residues. Germline CDR1 is SGHRS and CDR2 is YFSETQ. V shed 6 bases and J shed 7 bases, with 11 bases lying between them. The CDR3 here is CASTSGENSPLHF. The CDR3 nucleotides are TGCGCCAGCACCAGCGGGGAAAATTCACCCCTCCACTTT.

The chain uses TRBV19 and TRBJ2-1, with TRBD1 as a possible D gene (5 bases). This CDR3 has 13 amino acids. The germline gives CDR1 LNHDA, CDR2 SQIVND (reference sequence). V was trimmed by 4 bases and J by 4 bases, leaving 8 bases between them. The CDR3 sequence is CASSKGQYNEQFF. The CDR3 DNA reads TGTGCCAGTAGTAAAGGACAATACAATGAGCAGTTCTTC. Based on the CDR3 plus reference TRBV19 and TRBJ2-1, the full variable domain is DGGITQSPKYLFRKEGQNVTLSCEQNLNHDAMYWYRQDPGQGLRLIYYSQIVNDFQKGDIAEGYSVSREKKESFPLTVTSAQKNPTAFYLCASSKGQYNEQFFGPGTRLTVL.

The chain is built from TRBV5-1 and TRBJ2-7; D not certain. Deletions cut 4 bases from V and 0 bases from J, with 11 bases between. The CDR3 covers 14 residues. Germline lookup yields CDR1 SGHRS and CDR2 YFSETQ. In nucleotides, the CDR3 is TGCGCCAGCAGCGTGGGCTTGAGCTCCTACGAGCAGTACTTC. Its protein is CASSVGLSSYEQYF.

The genes are TRBV7-6 and TRBJ2-5; unclear D gene. Trimming pared 3 bases from V and 4 bases from J, leaving 9 bases between. CDR1 is SGHVS and CDR2 is FNYEAQ in the germline V gene. CDR3 length: 13 residues. The CDR3 region is CASSFGSVETQYF. The CDR3 coding sequence is TGTGCCAGCAGCTTTGGAAGCGTAGAGACCCAGTACTTC.

This clone was recorded a few times. The chain combines TRBV5-6 with TRBJ2-1, with 10 positions matching TRBD2. The CDR3 has 16 amino acids. CDR1 SGHDT and CDR2 YYEEEE come from the germline V gene. V lost 2 bases, J lost 7 bases, and 9 bases stayed unmatched. CDR3 nucleotides: TGTGCCAGCAGCTTCAGTCTAGCGGGAGTAGGTAATGAGCAGTTCTTC. It specifies CASSFSLAGVGNEQFF.

This chain joins TRBV2 and TRBJ1-5; D gene uncertain. The CDR3 spans 13 residues. Germline CDR1 reads SNHLY; CDR2 reads FYNNEI. Deletions cut 4 bases from V and 4 bases from J, with 8 bases between. CDR3 residues: CASSGRVNQPQHF. CDR3 nucleotides: TGTGCCAGCAGTGGCCGGGTGAATCAGCCCCAGCATTTT.

The chain carries TRBV9 and TRBJ2-1; 10 bases line up with TRBD2. Trimming cost V 0 bases and J 5 bases; bases outside gene matches: 2. The CDR3 has 15 amino acids. CDR1 is SGDLS and CDR2 is YYNGEE in the germline V gene. CDR3 DNA sequence: TGTGCCAGCAGCGTAGTGCTAGCGGGAGACAATGAGCAGTTCTTC. Its translation is CASSVVLAGDNEQFF. Full variable domain (rest looked up from reference TRBV9 and TRBJ2-1): DSGVTQTPKHLITATGQRVTLRCSPRSGDLSVYWYQQSLDQGLQFLIQYYNGEERAKGNILERFSAQQFPDLHSELNLSSLELGDSALYFCASSVVLAGDNEQFFGPGTRLTVL.

CDR3 nucleotide sequence: TGTGCCAGCAGCGCTACTCAGGGGACCAATCAGCCCCAGCATTTT. Translated: CASSATQGTNQPQHF. This chain connects TRBV7-8 to TRBJ1-5, with D maybe TRBD1 (6 bases). This CDR3 has 15 amino acids. V lost 5 bases and J 3 bases, leaving 14 bases between the germline ends. Germline V gives CDR1 SGHVS, CDR2 FQNEAQ. The full variable domain, rest sourced from reference TRBV7-8 and TRBJ1-5, is GAGVSQSPRYKVAKRGQDVALRCDPISGHVSLFWYQQALGQGPEFLTYFQNEAQLDKSGLPSDRFFAERPEGSVSTLKIQRTQQEDSAVYLCASSATQGTNQPQHFGDGTRLSIL.